This TCR beta chain was retrieved from a study of control samples from healthy donors and cancer patients. Some clones are missing from TCRdb's copy, which holds only in-frame ones; the method was immunoSEQ multiplex PCR. The table records some 49,000 clones, about 86% of them present only once. Trimming shortened V by 1 base and J by 2 bases, and 17 bases separated the two germline ends. Looked up from germline, CDR1 is MDHEN and CDR2 is SYDVKM. This CDR3 comprises 17 residues. This clonotype was sampled from a woman aged 50 to 60 with lung cancer. The chain recombines TRBV28 with TRBJ2-5; D is undetermined. Sequencing was carried out using PBMCs. The CDR3 spells CASSLSRIANPQETQYF. The CDR3 region has the DNA TGTGCCAGCAGTTTATCTCGAATAGCTAACCCTCAAGAGACCCAGTACTTC. Full variable domain (remainder filled in from reference TRBV28 and TRBJ2-5): DVKVTQSSRYLVKRTGEKVFLECVQDMDHENMFWYRQDPGLGLRLIYFSYDVKMKEKGDIPEGYSVSREKKERFSLILESASTNQTSMYLCASSLSRIANPQETQYFGPGTRLLVL.